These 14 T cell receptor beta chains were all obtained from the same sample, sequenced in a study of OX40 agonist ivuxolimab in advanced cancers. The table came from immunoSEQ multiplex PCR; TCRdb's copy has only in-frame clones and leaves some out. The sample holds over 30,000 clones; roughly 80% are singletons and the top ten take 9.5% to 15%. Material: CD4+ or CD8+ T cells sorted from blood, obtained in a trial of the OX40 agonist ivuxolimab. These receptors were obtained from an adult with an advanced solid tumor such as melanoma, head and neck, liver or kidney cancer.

CDR3 sequence (DNA): TGCAGCGTATACGACAGGGTCGAGCAGTACTTC. Amino acids: CSVYDRVEQYF. This rearrangement joins TRBV29-1 to TRBJ2-7, with 7 positions matching TRBD1. CDR3 length: 11 amino acids. V gave up 6 bases and J gave up 6 bases; unmatched junction bases: 5. The germline V gene has CDR1 SQVTM and CDR2 ANQGSEA.

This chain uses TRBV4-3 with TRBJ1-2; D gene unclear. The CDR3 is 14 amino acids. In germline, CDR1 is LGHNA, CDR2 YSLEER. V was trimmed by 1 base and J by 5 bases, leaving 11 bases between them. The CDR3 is CASSQGRVGYGYTF. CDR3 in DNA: TGCGCCAGCAGCCAAGGAAGGGTGGGATATGGCTACACCTTC.

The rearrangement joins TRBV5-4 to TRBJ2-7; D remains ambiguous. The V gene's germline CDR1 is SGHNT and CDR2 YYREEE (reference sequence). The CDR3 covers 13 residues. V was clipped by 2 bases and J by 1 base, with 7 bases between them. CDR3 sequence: CASSFESSYEQYF. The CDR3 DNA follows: TGTGCCAGCAGCTTCGAGAGTTCCTACGAGCAGTACTTC. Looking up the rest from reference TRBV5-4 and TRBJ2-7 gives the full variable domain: ETGVTQSPTHLIKTRGQQVTLRCSSQSGHNTVSWYQQALGQGPQFIFQYYREEENGRGNFPPRFSGLQFPNYSSELNVNALELDDSALYLCASSFESSYEQYFGPGTRLTVT.

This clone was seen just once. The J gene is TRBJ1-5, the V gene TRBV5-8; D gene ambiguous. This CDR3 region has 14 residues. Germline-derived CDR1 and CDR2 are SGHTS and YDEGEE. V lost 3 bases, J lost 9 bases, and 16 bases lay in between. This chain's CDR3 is CASSSLDGVRPQHF. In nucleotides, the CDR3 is TGTGCCAGCAGCTCACTAGACGGTGTACGGCCCCAGCATTTT.

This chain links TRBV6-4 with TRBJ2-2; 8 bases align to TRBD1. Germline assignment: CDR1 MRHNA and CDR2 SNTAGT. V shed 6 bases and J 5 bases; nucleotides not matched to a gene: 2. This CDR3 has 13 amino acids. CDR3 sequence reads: CASRDRVTGELFF. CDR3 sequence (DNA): TGTGCCAGCAGGGACAGGGTGACCGGGGAGCTGTTTTTT.

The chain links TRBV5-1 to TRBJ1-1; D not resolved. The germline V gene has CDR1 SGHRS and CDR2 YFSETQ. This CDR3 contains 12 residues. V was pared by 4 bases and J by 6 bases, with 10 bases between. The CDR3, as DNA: TGCGCCAGCAGCCCCCCAGGTTCTGAAGCTTTCTTT. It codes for CASSPPGSEAFF.

For the CDR3, the DNA is TGTGCCAGCAGCCTTTATAAGCACGAGCAGTACTTC. This codes for CASSLYKHEQYF. The chain combines TRBV11-2 with TRBJ2-5; D is unresolved. The DNA end lines up better with TRBJ2-7; the J call may be wrong. CDR1 and CDR2 from the germline V gene are SGHAT and FQNNGV. The CDR3 has 12 amino acids.

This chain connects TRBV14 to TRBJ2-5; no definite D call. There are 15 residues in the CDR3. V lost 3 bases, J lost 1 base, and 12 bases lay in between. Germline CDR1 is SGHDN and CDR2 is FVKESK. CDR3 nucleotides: TGTGCCAGCAGCCACCGGCCCAGGATCCAAGAGACCCAGTACTTC. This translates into CASSHRPRIQETQYF.

CDR3 bases: TGTGCCAGCAGTTTTGAGCAACTCTCTGGAAACACCATATATTTT. The encoded protein is CASSFEQLSGNTIYF. The chain has TRBV28 and TRBJ1-3; D is unresolved. Germline lookup yields CDR1 MDHEN and CDR2 SYDVKM. The CDR3 has 15 amino acids. The V and J ends lost 3 bases and 0 bases respectively, with 9 bases between them.

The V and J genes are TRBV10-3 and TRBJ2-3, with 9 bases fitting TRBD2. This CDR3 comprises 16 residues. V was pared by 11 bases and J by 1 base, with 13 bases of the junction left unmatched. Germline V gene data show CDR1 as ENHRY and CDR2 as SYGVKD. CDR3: CAASSGSNRGTDTQYF. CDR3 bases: TGTGCCGCCAGTAGCGGGAGTAATAGGGGCACAGATACGCAGTATTTT.

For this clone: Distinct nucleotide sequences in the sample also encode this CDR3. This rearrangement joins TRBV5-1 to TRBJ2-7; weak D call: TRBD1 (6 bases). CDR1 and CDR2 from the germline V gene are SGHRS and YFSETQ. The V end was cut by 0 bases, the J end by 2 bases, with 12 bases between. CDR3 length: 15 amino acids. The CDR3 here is CASSLETGLTYEQYF. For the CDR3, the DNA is TGCGCCAGCAGCTTGGAGACAGGCCTCACCTACGAGCAGTACTTC.

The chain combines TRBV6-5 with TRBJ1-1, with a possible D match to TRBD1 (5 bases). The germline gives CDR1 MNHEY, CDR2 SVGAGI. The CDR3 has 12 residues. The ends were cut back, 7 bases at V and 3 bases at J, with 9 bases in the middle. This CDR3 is CASKPGHTEAFF. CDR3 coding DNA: TGTGCCAGCAAACCAGGGCACACTGAAGCTTTCTTT.

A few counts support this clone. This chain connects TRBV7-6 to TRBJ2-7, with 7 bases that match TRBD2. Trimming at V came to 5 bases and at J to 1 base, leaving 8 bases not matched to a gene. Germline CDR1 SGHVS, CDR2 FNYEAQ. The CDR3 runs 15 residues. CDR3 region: CASSPGAGDSYEQYF. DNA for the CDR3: TGTGCCAGCAGCCCTGGGGCGGGAGATTCCTACGAGCAGTACTTC.

CDR3 in DNA: TGCAGCGTTGCCTCGAGACGCTCCTACGAGCAGTACTTC. Amino acids: CSVASRRSYEQYF. The V call is TRBV29-1, the J call TRBJ2-7; D call uncertain. The CDR3 is 13 amino acids. Trimming left V 4 bases short and J 0 bases short, with 10 bases between. The germline CDR1 and CDR2 sequences are SQVTM and ANQGSEA.